A single sample is the source of the 9 T cell receptor beta chains below, sequenced in a study of blood T cell repertoires in COVID-19. Produced via immunoSEQ multiplex PCR; TCRdb's table is partial and in-frame only. The sample consists of some 110,000 clones, approximately 89% of them appearing once. The sequenced sample consisted of peripheral blood. These receptors all stem from a man aged 35 to 55 with acute or convalescent COVID-19.

The chain combines TRBV7-8 with TRBJ2-3, with TRBD2 matching 13 bases. Germline-derived CDR1 and CDR2 are SGHVS and FQNEAQ. The CDR3 runs to 15 residues. Losses at the gene ends were 5 bases for V and 4 bases for J; bases not matched to a gene: 3. CDR3 nucleotides: TGTGCCAGCAGCCTGGGACTAGCGGGGCCAGATACGCAGTATTTT. Protein product: CASSLGLAGPDTQYF.

This clone occurred many times. V gene TRBV6-4 combines with J gene TRBJ1-1; possible D gene TRBD1, 6 bases. Germline V gives CDR1 MRHNA, CDR2 SNTAGT. The CDR3 runs to 14 residues. Trimming left V 0 bases short and J 4 bases short, with 9 bases between. Here the CDR3 reads CASSDSSRGTEAFF. The DNA for the CDR3 is TGTGCCAGCAGTGACTCGAGCAGGGGCACTGAAGCTTTCTTT.

V usage is TRBV5-6 and J usage is TRBJ2-2, with 14 bases that match TRBD2. This CDR3 region has 16 residues. The J segment lost 6 bases and the V segment lost 4 bases, leaving 5 bases of the junction unmatched. The germline V gene has CDR1 SGHDT and CDR2 YYEEEE. CDR3 region: CASSPRLAGGSGELFF. DNA of the CDR3: TGTGCCAGCAGCCCCCGACTAGCGGGGGGGTCCGGGGAGCTGTTTTTT.

The V gene is TRBV21-1, the J gene TRBJ1-5; the DNA was not used to check the table's D call, TRBD1. TRBV21-1 is flagged as a pseudogene. CDR3 length: 17 amino acids. The CDR3 loop is CASSRVPLTGDYQPQHF. In nucleotides, the CDR3 is TGTGCCAGCAGCAGGGTCCCCCTTACAGGGGACTATCAGCCCCAGCATTTT.

V gene TRBV10-2 combines with J gene TRBJ1-2; 8 bases are a match to TRBD1. This CDR3 has 14 residues. CDR1 is WSHSY and CDR2 is SAAADI in the germline V gene. Germline trimming cut 2 bases from V and 7 bases from J; bases unmatched to any gene: 6. The CDR3 DNA reads as TGCGCCAGCAGTGAGACTCAGGGGGCAGGTGGCTACACCTTC. Translated, it gives CASSETQGAGGYTF.

The chain is built from TRBV3-1 (or the pseudogene TRBV3-2) and TRBJ2-3; no firm D call. Trimming removed 2 bases from V and 6 bases from J, with 15 bases in between. Germline loops: CDR1 LGHDT, CDR2 YNNKEL (reference sequence). The CDR3 consists of 15 residues. CDR3 DNA: TGTGCCAGCAGCCAAACTTGGAGCCAGAGGGATACGCAGTATTTT. Protein product: CASSQTWSQRDTQYF.

This sequence joins TRBV5-1 and TRBJ2-2; 7 bases are shared with TRBD1. Germline CDR1 is SGHRS and CDR2 is YFSETQ. V was pared by 0 bases and J by 4 bases, with 9 bases of the junction left unmatched. This CDR3 comprises 17 residues. The CDR3 loop reads CASSLALTGVVTGELFF. The CDR3 coding sequence is TGCGCCAGCAGCTTGGCCCTCACAGGGGTGGTCACCGGGGAGCTGTTTTTT.

As concerns this clone: Other DNA sequences of this sample code for an identical CDR3. This rearrangement joins TRBV9 to TRBJ1-3; D call uncertain. The CDR3 has 14 residues. Trimming cost V 2 bases and J 0 bases, with 6 bases left between them. Germline values: CDR1 SGDLS, CDR2 YYNGEE. The CDR3, as DNA: TGTGCCAGCAGCGTCGGGAGCTCTGGAAACACCATATATTTT. Encoded protein: CASSVGSSGNTIYF.

The genes are TRBV19 and TRBJ2-6; the D gene is possibly TRBD2 (7 bases). Trimming stripped 4 bases from V and 9 bases from J, with 19 bases between. The CDR3 extends over 16 amino acids. Germline CDR1 reads LNHDA; CDR2 reads SQIVND (reference sequence). DNA of the CDR3: TGTGCCAGTAGTAGCGGGGGCGGAATCTCGCTCAACGTCCTGACTTTC. Translated, it gives CASSSGGGISLNVLTF.